Here is one T cell receptor (beta chain) with its context. Authors' processing steps: Reference gene primer amplification yielded estimated nucleated cell counts. Using immunoSEQ multiplex PCR, the repertoire was profiled, and TCRdb retains in-frame clones only, with some absent. That table furnishes V, J and clone size, whereas the DNA furnished D and trimming. This table has about 170,000 clones, 90% to 95% appearing once. The data are from a study of blood T cell repertoires in COVID-19. Study information: Italy, Spain and the United States were the sources of the convalescent and acute COVID-19 samples. From T cells, B-cell-depleted T cells, or PBMCs came the material, which was cDNA or gDNA.

The receptor was derived from a man aged 45-60 years with acute or convalescent COVID-19. The specimen was peripheral blood.

The CDR3 protein is CASSYTQGNNEKLFF. CDR3 bases: TGTGCCAGCAGTTACACCCAGGGGAATAATGAAAAACTGTTTTTT. The chain links TRBV6-5 to TRBJ1-4, with a tentative D call TRBD1 (6 bases). Trimming shortened V by 2 bases and J by 4 bases, and 11 bases separated the two germline ends. CDR3 length: 15 amino acids. The germline V gene has CDR1 MNHEY and CDR2 SVGAGI.